This is a list of T cell receptor beta chains from one sample in a study of blood T cell repertoires in COVID-19. Sequenced by immunoSEQ multiplex PCR; TCRdb stores in-frame clones only, minus some. This table holds some 130,000 clones, roughly 90% found once. Sequencing was performed on peripheral blood. The receptor source for this set is a man in his fifties or sixties with COVID-19, enrolled during active disease. Both conserved end residues are part of each CDR3. A D gene is named only where the DNA matches it firmly. Size tells how often a clone was seen (once, few, many) or the class of an expanded clone, and some rows leave it out.

D | J | size | V | DNA | CDR3
- | TRBJ2-7 | once | TRBV19 | TGTGCCAGTAGTATCGGTCCCGGGGTCTACGAGCAGTACTTC | CASSIGPGVYEQYF
- | TRBJ2-5 | - | TRBV27 | TGTGCCAGCAGATCGGGGAATGAAGGGACCCAGTACTTC | CASRSGNEGTQYF
TRBD2 | TRBJ2-1 | - | TRBV9 | TGTGCCAGCAGCGTAGGGGCAGGGACTAGCCTTAGAGAGCAGTTCTTC | CASSVGAGTSLREQFF
TRBD2 | TRBJ2-3 | - | TRBV12-5 | TGTGCTAGTGGTTTGGTACTGGGGCTAGCGGGTAGCACAGATACGCAGTATTTT | CASGLVLGLAGSTDTQYF
TRBD1 | TRBJ2-1 | once | TRBV3-1/TRBV3-2 | TGTGCCAGCAGCCCCCGGGACAGGGTAACAGGTGAGCAGTTCTTC | CASSPRDRVTGEQFF
- | TRBJ2-5 | - | TRBV19 | TGTGCCAGTAGTATGCCAGGGGAGGGGCAAGAGACCCAGTACTTC | CASSMPGEGQETQYF
- | TRBJ1-2 | - | TRBV30 | TGTGCCTGGGACGTAGCTAACTATGGCTACACCTTC | CAWDVANYGYTF
- | TRBJ2-1 | - | TRBV19 | TGTGCCAGTAGTGAGAGGGGGTCCTACAATGAGCAGTTCTTC | CASSERGSYNEQFF
- | TRBJ1-2 | - | TRBV15 | TGTGCCACCAGCAGAGATCCCAGGGTGGGGTATGGCTACACCTTC | CATSRDPRVGYGYTF
TRBD1 | TRBJ1-2 | - | TRBV20-1 | TGCAGTGCCCCTGGACAGGGGCACACCTTC | CSAPGQGHTF
TRBD1 | TRBJ2-7 | once | TRBV19 | TGTGCCAGTAGTATGGGACAGGGGACCAACGAGCAGTACTTC | CASSMGQGTNEQYF
- | TRBJ2-1 | - | TRBV11-2 | TGTGCCAGCAGTTATAAATGGACTGATTACAATGAGCAGTTCTTC | CASSYKWTDYNEQFF
- | TRBJ2-2 | - | TRBV12-3/TRBV12-4 | TGTGCCAGCACCTTCGGGACCGGGGAGCTGTTTTTT | CASTFGTGELFF
- | TRBJ2-1 | - | TRBV4-1 | TGCGCCAGCAGCCAAAGGAACTACGCCGACCCCTCCTACAATGAGCAGTTCTTC | CASSQRNYADPSYNEQFF
TRBD1 | TRBJ1-2 | - | TRBV30 | TGTGCCTGGAGACCAGTGGACAGGGTTTACTATGGCTACACCTTC | CAWRPVDRVYYGYTF
- | TRBJ2-2 | - | TRBV11-2 | TGTGCCAGCAGCTTAGGTGGGGCAGGGGATTACACCGGGGAGCTGTTTTTT | CASSLGGAGDYTGELFF
- | TRBJ1-2 | once | TRBV9 | TGTGCCAGCAGCGTAGCCACGAGTTGGGGCTACACCTTC | CASSVATSWGYTF
TRBD2 | TRBJ2-7 | - | TRBV5-4 | TGTGCCAGCAGCGACCTGGGACTAGCGGCCCTAAGCTCCTACGAGCAGTACTTC | CASSDLGLAALSSYEQYF
TRBD2 | TRBJ2-1 | - | TRBV7-9 | TGTGCCAGCAGAGCCGGGACTAGCGGGACTGAGCAGTTCTTC | CASRAGTSGTEQFF
- | TRBJ1-5 | - | TRBV7-9 | TGTGCCAGCAGTGTGGAGCGGCAGCCCCAGCATTTT | CASSVERQPQHF
- | TRBJ2-7 | - | TRBV12-3/TRBV12-4 | TGTGCCAGCAGTTTCCCTAGTAGCGCCGAGCAGTACTTC | CASSFPSSAEQYF
TRBD2 | TRBJ2-3 | - | TRBV24-1 | TGTGCCACCAGTGACCACCGACTAGCGGAGACAGATACGCAGTATTTT | CATSDHRLAETDTQYF
- | TRBJ1-4 | - | TRBV5-5 | TGTGCCAGCAGCTTGGACGGGTTTAATGAAAAACTGTTTTTT | CASSLDGFNEKLFF
TRBD2 | TRBJ2-3 | - | TRBV25-1 | TGTGCCAGCAGTGAGGGACTAGCGATTGATACGCAGTATTTT | CASSEGLAIDTQYF
- | TRBJ2-1 | once | TRBV10-1 | TGCGCCAGCAGCCCTAGCAGGTCCTACAATGAGCAGTTCTTC | CASSPSRSYNEQFF
TRBD2 | TRBJ2-5 | once | TRBV4-2 | TGTGCCAGCAGCCCCCAGGGTGGAGCGGGAGGGCCGGGCCAAGAGACCCAGTACTTC | CASSPQGGAGGPGQETQYF
TRBD1 | TRBJ1-1 | - | TRBV29-1 | TGCAGCGGAAACAGGGGGAGATACACTGAAGCTTTCTTT | CSGNRGRYTEAFF
- | TRBJ1-1 | - | TRBV6-1 | TGTGCCAGCAGTGACCCCGGACAGTATGAAGCTTTCTTT | CASSDPGQYEAFF
- | TRBJ1-1 | - | TRBV11-3 | TGTGCCAGCAGCTTAGAGGAGGGTATGAACACTGAAGCTTTCTTT | CASSLEEGMNTEAFF
- | TRBJ2-2 | - | TRBV28 | TGTGCCAGCAGTTTGGTCCAGGGTTGGACCGGGGAGCTGTTTTTT | CASSLVQGWTGELFF